This entry lists 32 T cell receptor beta chains sequenced from one sample in a study of CD8 T cells in ankylosing spondylitis. TCRdb itself ran the 5' RACE reads through MiXCR, one entry per CDR3 protein. The sample lists about 450,000 distinct CDR3 sequences, more than 25% occurring once. No cognate antigen is known for these TCRs. Regarding the study as a whole: Eight highly homologous variants made up a TCR beta motif, and this motif appeared characteristic of ankylosing spondylitis blood.

Sequenced material: blood, either unsorted or a sorted T cell fraction (not recorded which). The receptors shown here come from a male donor with ankylosing spondylitis.

There are many counts of this clonotype. The chain joins TRBV12-3 or TRBV12-4 to TRBJ2-3; 16 nucleotides agree with TRBD2. CDR3 length equals 16 residues. Trimming removed 5 bases from V and 5 bases from J; junction bases left unmatched: 4. CDR3 bases: TGTGCCAGCAGTCTCGGGACTAGCGGGAGGGGAGATACGCAGTATTTT. It encodes CASSLGTSGRGDTQYF.

A few counts support this clonotype. The rearrangement joins TRBV20-1 to TRBJ2-7, with 8 bases aligning to TRBD2. Looked up from germline, CDR1 is DFQATT and CDR2 is SNEGSKA (reference sequence). V shed 3 bases, J shed 1 base, and the junction held 8 bases outside the gene matches. CDR3 size: 15 residues. This CDR3 is CSASTLAELSYEQYF. The CDR3 DNA reads TGCAGTGCTAGTACACTAGCGGAACTTTCCTACGAGCAGTACTTC.

The chain carries TRBV20-1 and TRBJ2-3; 7 nucleotides agree with TRBD2. This CDR3 is built from 16 residues. Germline CDR1 is DFQATT and CDR2 is SNEGSKA (reference sequence). After removal of 1 base from V and 0 bases from J, the junction contained 7 bases not matched to a gene. CDR3 sequence (DNA): TGCAGTGCTAGAGGGTGGCTAGCGGAAAGCACAGATACGCAGTATTTT. This encodes CSARGWLAESTDTQYF.

The table lists this clonotype with a few counts. The rearrangement uses TRBV9 and TRBJ1-2, with 8 nucleotides matching TRBD1. There are 14 residues in the CDR3. J was trimmed by 4 bases and V by 5 bases; bases with no gene match: 7. Per germline, CDR1 SGDLS and CDR2 YYNGEE. Here the CDR3 reads CASSEIDRGYGYTF. For the CDR3, the DNA is TGTGCCAGCAGTGAAATCGACAGGGGCTATGGCTACACCTTC.

V usage is TRBV7-8 and J usage is TRBJ2-5, with D maybe TRBD1 (6 bases). Germline loops: CDR1 SGHVS, CDR2 FQNEAQ. V was clipped by 6 bases and J by 4 bases, with 9 bases between them. This CDR3 is built from 12 residues. CDR3 DNA: TGTGCCAGCAGGACGACAGGAGAGACCCAGTACTTC. This gives the protein CASRTTGETQYF.

V and J are TRBV6-1 and TRBJ1-3; D perhaps matches TRBD1 (5 bases). V gave up 6 bases and J gave up 0 bases, with 9 bases separating them. Germline values: CDR1 MNHNS, CDR2 SASEGT. The CDR3 contains 14 residues. Here the CDR3 DNA reads TGTGCCAGCAGGGACACTAACTCTGGAAACACCATATATTTT. Its translation is CASRDTNSGNTIYF.

This clonotype has only a few counts. The chain has TRBV5-1 and TRBJ1-1; weak D call: TRBD1 (5 bases). Per the germline V gene, CDR1 is SGHRS and CDR2 is YFSETQ. Trimming cost V 4 bases and J 5 bases, with 12 bases left between them. The CDR3 totals 13 residues. The CDR3 sequence is CASSKGEGTEAFF. The CDR3 DNA reads as TGCGCCAGCAGCAAAGGAGAGGGGACTGAAGCTTTCTTT.

The chain is built from TRBV2 and TRBJ2-1; a weak D match, TRBD2 (6 bases). The germline V gene encodes CDR1 SNHLY and CDR2 FYNNEI. V lost 8 bases and J lost 4, with 12 bases in between. This CDR3 is 13 amino acids long. DNA of the CDR3: TGTGCCAGCTGGAGGGGAACGTACAATGAGCAGTTCTTC. It encodes CASWRGTYNEQFF.

V is TRBV12-3 or TRBV12-4 and J is TRBJ2-5; TRBD2 agrees at 7 bases. V shed 1 base, J shed 3 bases, and the junction held 2 bases outside the gene matches. The CDR3 is 14 amino acids. Here the CDR3 DNA reads TGTGCCAGCAGTTTAGGTGGGAGGGAAGAGACCCAGTACTTC. This translates into CASSLGGREETQYF.

V and J are TRBV11-2 and TRBJ2-1, with a possible D match to TRBD2 (6 bases). The CDR3 extends over 14 amino acids. The V end was cut by 8 bases, the J end by 4 bases, with 15 bases between. Germline V gene lookup returns CDR1 SGHAT and CDR2 FQNNGV. CDR3 region: CASLLAGRYNEQFF. CDR3 coding DNA: TGTGCCAGCCTCCTCGCGGGGAGGTACAATGAGCAGTTCTTC.

This chain links TRBV6-8 with TRBJ2-7, with D hard to call. The CDR3 spans 13 residues. The ends were cut back, 5 bases at V and 3 bases at J, with 11 bases in the middle. Per the germline V gene, CDR1 is MNHGY and CDR2 is SAAAGT. The CDR3 spells CASSPPGIYEQYV. The CDR3 coding sequence is TGTGCCAGCAGTCCCCCAGGCATCTACGAGCAGTACGTC.

The V call is TRBV24-1, the J call TRBJ2-1; D is tentatively TRBD1 or TRBD2 (7 bases each). Trimming took 1 base from V and 8 from J, leaving 17 bases between them. The CDR3 has 16 amino acids. Germline V gene data show CDR1 as KGHDR and CDR2 as SFDVKD. CDR3 region: CATSDFRRQGGDEQFF. CDR3 bases: TGTGCCACCAGTGATTTTCGACGACAGGGAGGGGATGAGCAGTTCTTC.

The J gene is TRBJ2-2, the V gene TRBV20-1; TRBD2 matches 7 bases. CDR3 length equals 15 residues. The germline V gene encodes CDR1 DFQATT and CDR2 SNEGSKA (reference sequence). V was clipped by 6 bases and J by 0 bases; unmatched bases: 7. The chain's CDR3 is CSASGGRPNTGELFF. CDR3 nucleotide sequence: TGCAGTGCCTCCGGCGGGAGACCGAACACCGGGGAGCTGTTTTTT.

The chain uses TRBV27 and TRBJ2-2; D possibly corresponds to TRBD2 (5 bases). Germline loops: CDR1 MNHEY, CDR2 SMNVEV (reference sequence). The CDR3 is made up of 16 amino acids. V dropped 6 bases and J dropped 7 bases, with 21 bases sitting between them. The CDR3 DNA sequence: TGTGCCAGCAGACTGAGACCCGGGAAGCGTAGCGGGGAGCTGTTTTTT. Translation: CASRLRPGKRSGELFF.

This clonotype has just a few counts. The chain joins TRBV4-2 to TRBJ2-1, with TRBD2 matching 12 bases. The CDR3 length is 17 residues. From germline, CDR1 is LGHNA and CDR2 YNFKEQ. With 0 bases clipped from V and 7 bases from J, the junction kept 7 bases outside the gene matches. CDR3 protein: CASSQDPGTSGSNEQFF. The CDR3, as DNA: TGTGCCAGCAGCCAAGACCCCGGGACTAGCGGGTCTAATGAGCAGTTCTTC.

This clonotype was seen a few times. This chain links TRBV24-1 with TRBJ2-1; D is ambiguous. In germline, CDR1 is KGHDR, CDR2 SFDVKD. V shed 2 bases and J shed 4 bases, with 14 bases lying between them. The CDR3 length is 16 residues. The CDR3 sequence: CATSDSRVGRYNEQFF. The CDR3 DNA sequence: TGTGCCACCAGTGATTCCCGTGTTGGCAGATACAATGAGCAGTTCTTC.

This rearrangement joins TRBV29-1 to TRBJ2-4; D is possibly TRBD1 (7 bases). Germline V CDR1 and CDR2: SQVTM, ANQGSEA. The ends were cut back, 4 bases at V and 6 bases at J, with 19 bases in the middle. The CDR3 covers 15 residues. CDR3 DNA sequence: TGCAGCGTTGGCGGGGCAGGGGGAGGATCAAACATTCAGTACTTC. Residues: CSVGGAGGGSNIQYF.

The chain combines TRBV6-7 with TRBJ2-2; the match to TRBD2 covers 11 bases. TRBV6-7 is classed as an ORF, of uncertain function. V gave up 4 bases and J gave up 5 bases; unmatched junction bases: 12. The CDR3 length is 18 residues. The CDR3, as DNA: TGTGCCAGCAGTTCTCCAACTAGCGGGAGAAGCCCTACCGGGGAGCTGTTTTTT. Translation: CASSSPTSGRSPTGELFF.

There are a few counts of this clonotype. CDR3 amino acids: CASRGTGNQPQHF. Written as DNA, the CDR3 is TGTGCCAGCAGAGGGACAGGAAATCAGCCCCAGCATTTT. The rearrangement uses TRBV12-3 or TRBV12-4 and TRBJ1-5, with 8 bases fitting TRBD1. The CDR3 loop spans 13 amino acids. V was clipped by 6 bases and J by 4 bases; unmatched bases: 2.

This clonotype showed up just a few times. This chain connects TRBV29-1 to TRBJ2-3, with TRBD2 as a possible D gene (5 bases). The CDR3 is 15 amino acids. V was trimmed by 4 bases and J by 2 bases, leaving 16 bases between them. CDR1 and CDR2 from the germline V gene are SQVTM and ANQGSEA. This chain's CDR3 is CSVGASSTITDTQYF. For the CDR3, the DNA is TGCAGCGTTGGGGCTAGCTCTACCATCACAGATACGCAGTATTTT.

In its sample, this clonotype was seen many times. The genes are TRBV5-5 and TRBJ1-2; D is uncertain. The V gene lost 4 bases and the J gene lost 0 bases, with 13 bases spanning the gap. The CDR3 length is 15 residues. Germline V gene lookup returns CDR1 SGHKS and CDR2 YYEKEE (reference sequence). CDR3 sequence: CASSPDPGTNYGYTF. CDR3 nucleotides: TGTGCCAGCAGCCCGGACCCTGGTACTAACTATGGCTACACCTTC.

This clonotype came up a few times. The rearrangement links TRBV24-1 to TRBJ2-5; D is possibly TRBD1 (6 bases). Looked up from germline, CDR1 is KGHDR and CDR2 is SFDVKD. Trimming took 4 bases from V and 4 from J, leaving 12 bases between them. This CDR3 spans 14 amino acids. DNA for the CDR3: TGTGCCACCAGTGAGGGACACGTGGGAGAGACCCAGTACTTC. Amino acid sequence: CATSEGHVGETQYF.

The gene calls are TRBV12-3 or TRBV12-4 and TRBJ1-1, with 9 nucleotides matching TRBD1. The CDR3 is 13 residues long. Trimming took 6 bases from V and 6 from J; bases not matched to a gene: 5. The CDR3 loop is CASRQGAIAEAFF. The CDR3 DNA reads TGTGCCAGCAGACAGGGGGCGATCGCTGAAGCTTTCTTT.

A single count supports this clonotype. The V and J genes are TRBV18 and TRBJ2-1; the match to TRBD2 covers 8 bases. CDR1 and CDR2 from the germline V gene are KGHSH and LQKENI. The CDR3 extends over 15 amino acids. Trimming cost V 0 bases and J 4 bases; bases outside gene matches: 2. In DNA, the CDR3 is TGTGCCAGCTCACCACCCGGGAGGGCTTACAATGAGCAGTTCTTC. The encoded protein is CASSPPGRAYNEQFF.

In this sample, this clonotype turned up a few times. In DNA, the CDR3 is TGTGCCAGCAGTATGCCACCGGGGGAGACCCAGTACTTC. Translating gives CASSMPPGETQYF. The J gene is TRBJ2-5, the V gene TRBV6-1; a weak D match, TRBD2 (5 bases). There are 13 residues in the CDR3. V lost 5 bases and J 5 bases, leaving 12 bases between the germline ends. Looked up from germline, CDR1 is MNHNS and CDR2 is SASEGT.

The CDR3 protein is CASSLGGTGGLLFQETQYF. Written as DNA, the CDR3 is TGTGCCAGCAGTTTAGGGGGGACAGGGGGCCTTCTATTCCAAGAGACCCAGTACTTC. The chain has TRBV28 and TRBJ2-5, with 12 nucleotides matching TRBD1. Germline CDR1 MDHEN, CDR2 SYDVKM. CDR3 size: 19 residues. With 2 bases clipped from V and 1 base from J, the junction kept 11 bases outside the gene matches.

This clonotype was picked up a small number of times. This chain links TRBV12-3 or TRBV12-4 with TRBJ2-2; 7 bases match TRBD1. This CDR3 is 15 amino acids long. The J segment lost 2 bases and the V segment lost 6 bases, leaving 6 bases of the junction unmatched. CDR3 sequence reads: CASSQGQLNTGELFF. The CDR3 DNA is TGTGCCAGCAGCCAGGGACAGCTAAACACCGGGGAGCTGTTTTTT.

This clonotype was counted between two and nine times. The CDR3 here is CASSPFLGRGTSYEQYF. DNA of the CDR3: TGTGCCAGCAGTCCCTTTTTGGGCAGAGGGACCTCCTACGAGCAGTACTTC. The chain is built from TRBV27 and TRBJ2-7; D tentatively fits TRBD1 or TRBD2 (5 bases each). This CDR3 contains 17 residues. Germline V gene data show CDR1 as MNHEY and CDR2 as SMNVEV (reference sequence). V gave up 5 bases and J gave up 0 bases, with 20 bases separating them.

V gene TRBV15 combines with J gene TRBJ2-5, with 9 bases lining up with TRBD2. Germline CDR1 and CDR2: LNHNV and YYDKDF (reference sequence). This CDR3 is built from 16 residues. V was clipped by 5 bases and J by 5 bases; unmatched bases: 12. CDR3 loop: CATSSRGSGSWETQYF. The CDR3, as DNA: TGTGCCACCAGCTCCCGGGGTAGCGGGAGTTGGGAGACCCAGTACTTC.

A single count supports this clonotype. This sequence joins TRBV29-1 and TRBJ2-5, with D possibly being TRBD1 (5 bases). This CDR3 is 14 amino acids long. Germline V gene lookup returns CDR1 SQVTM and CDR2 ANQGSEA. With 3 bases removed from V and 5 bases from J, the gap between germline ends came to 16 bases. CDR3 bases: TGCAGCGTTGACCGGGCAGGGATTGTGGAGACCCAGTACTTC. Residues: CSVDRAGIVETQYF.

This clonotype was counted at least ten times. V and J are TRBV12-3 or TRBV12-4 and TRBJ2-2; 8 positions match TRBD2. The CDR3 is 15 residues long. With V trimmed by 5 bases and J by 7 bases, 9 bases remained unmatched. CDR3 residues: CASSLSGTRGGELFF. DNA of the CDR3: TGTGCCAGCAGTCTATCCGGGACTAGGGGCGGGGAGCTGTTTTTT.

This clonotype was seen a handful of times. The chain combines TRBV20-1 with TRBJ2-7; no definite D call. In germline, CDR1 is DFQATT, CDR2 SNEGSKA (reference sequence). Trimming stripped 0 bases from V and 9 bases from J, with 15 bases between. This CDR3 spans 13 amino acids. The CDR3 protein is CSAREGTGSRQYF. CDR3 DNA: TGCAGTGCTAGAGAAGGAACGGGTTCCCGGCAGTACTTC.